This T cell receptor beta chain originates from a study of blood T cell repertoires in COVID-19 (dated by TCRdb to the early 2020s). Regarding the study in general: Collaborator samples came from the United States, Italy and Spain and covered acute and convalescent phases of COVID-19. The prospective study material was composed of cDNA or gDNA derived from T cells, B-cell-depleted T cells, or PBMCs. Deeply sampled blood TCRbeta repertoires from subjects exposed to, actively infected with, or recovered from COVID-19 were included in the dataset. The repertoires were released in a freely available public database meant as a resource for research on the immune response to SARS-CoV-2. The samples were drawn from the first 160 participants of the ongoing ImmuneRACE study and from more than 1,000 subjects provided by 6 global collaborators. Sample metadata almost always included a de-identified subject ID, COVID-19 status, age in years and sex. Where HLA class I and class II types were available, the types were taken from metadata supplied by the sample provider, not from assay-based typing.

With respect to this clone: This clone's antigen is unknown. Base qualities are missing; no much larger clone stands one base away.

Each collaborating institution followed its own protocols to collect whole blood in K2EDTA tubes. For TCRbeta analysis, collaborator samples were shipped as frozen whole blood, as isolated PBMCs, or as DNA extracted from either sample type. TCRbeta CDR3 regions were amplified from genomic DNA by means of the immunoSEQ Assay, a bias-controlled multiplex PCR. In the authors' own workflow: Nucleated cell counts per sample were estimated from amplification of reference gene primers within the assay. Sequence reads were collapsed and filtered to measure the absolute abundance of every unique TCRbeta CDR3 rearrangement. For each sample, productive Simpson clonality was calculated by taking the square root of Simpson's diversity index across productive rearrangements. Here the immuneACCESS table is served through TCRdb, limited to in-frame sequences with V and J called. Missing clones are a known gap in these copies; in checked studies unresolved V genes cover under half, and the rest lacks a known reason. The DNA was the basis for D and trimming; V, J and clone size are from that table. For this sample the table gives about 83,000 clones, of which about 86% were detected only once. 22% of the sample belongs to the ten largest clones.

Reading from cysteine to phenylalanine, the CDR3 counts 13 amino acids. Only the CDR3 portion is preserved as DNA: 39 bases, with reading frame beginning at the first base. Clipping removes 6 bases from V and 4 bases from J, with 3 as the unmatched junction base count. Study-wide findings and limitations: Clinical and demographic metadata were provided uncurated, with the amount varying by source and participant.

The receptor comes from a woman of 80 years or more in a cohort sampled during active or convalescent COVID-19. Recombination joined TRBV12-3 or TRBV12-4 with TRBJ1-2; 9 of the junction bases match TRBD1. The sample taken for sequencing was peripheral blood. DNA sequence: TGTGCCAGCAGGGGACAGGGAGTCTATGGCTACACCTTC. Protein translation: CASRGQGVYGYTF.